The 5 T cell receptor beta chains listed next were all sequenced from one sample in a study of T cell responses to AZD1222 COVID-19 vaccine. Measured with immunoSEQ multiplex PCR; TCRdb has only the in-frame clones, and not every one. The repertoire holds under 150,000 clones, with about 93% as singletons. Sequenced here: peripheral blood, sampled on day 0 of AZD1222 vaccination. These receptor sequences come from an adult in good health.

This chain links TRBV12-3 or TRBV12-4 with TRBJ1-5; tentatively, D is TRBD1 (5 bases). With 4 bases removed from V and 7 bases from J, the gap between germline ends came to 8 bases. The CDR3 is 12 amino acids. The CDR3 protein is CASSWRGQPQHF. The DNA of the CDR3 is TGTGCCAGCAGTTGGCGGGGGCAGCCCCAGCATTTT.

The chain joins TRBV9 to TRBJ1-2; 8 nucleotides line up with TRBD1. The trim removed 1 base at V and 7 bases at J, leaving 9 bases unmatched. The germline V gene has CDR1 SGDLS and CDR2 YYNGEE. CDR3 length: 15 amino acids. CDR3 DNA sequence: TGTGCCAGCAGCGTACAGGGGGCCGCTTTGAGTGGCTACACCTTC. Translating gives CASSVQGAALSGYTF. The full variable domain, rest sourced from reference TRBV9 and TRBJ1-2, is DSGVTQTPKHLITATGQRVTLRCSPRSGDLSVYWYQQSLDQGLQFLIQYYNGEERAKGNILERFSAQQFPDLHSELNLSSLELGDSALYFCASSVQGAALSGYTFGSGTRLTVV.

The J gene is TRBJ1-3, the V gene TRBV5-4; D unresolved. The V end was cut by 0 bases, the J end by 0 bases, with 10 bases between. This CDR3 contains 16 residues. CDR1 is SGHNT and CDR2 is YYREEE in the germline V gene (reference sequence). The CDR3 DNA reads as TGTGCCAGCAGCTTGGGCGGAAGGAGCTCTGGAAACACCATATATTTT. It codes for CASSLGGRSSGNTIYF.

V is TRBV18 and J is TRBJ1-1; TRBD1 matches at 7 bases. V lost 0 bases to trimming and J lost 7 bases; unmatched junction nucleotides: 8. CDR3 length: 15 residues. Germline V gene lookup returns CDR1 KGHSH and CDR2 LQKENI. The CDR3 here is CASSPPWLGTDEAFF. CDR3 bases: TGTGCCAGCTCACCACCGTGGTTAGGGACAGATGAAGCTTTCTTT.

This chain uses TRBV9 with TRBJ1-1; possible D gene TRBD1, 5 bases. V lost 4 bases and J lost 0, with 16 bases in between. CDR1 is SGDLS, CDR2 YYNGEE, per germline. CDR3 length: 16 amino acids. The CDR3 loop is CASSPWGETMNTEAFF. CDR3 nucleotides: TGTGCCAGCAGCCCTTGGGGGGAAACCATGAACACTGAAGCTTTCTTT.